The rows below give T cell receptor beta chains drawn from one sample of a study of T cell repertoires in cytomegalovirus infection. TCRdb passed the reads through MiXCR, listing each CDR3 protein once. The sample lists around 34,000 distinct CDR3 sequences, about 54% occurring once. Antigen specificity for these receptors is unknown. Material: CD8+ T cells from cultured PBMCs, obtained from culture after CMV antigen stimulation. The receptors were gathered from a human donor in good health (CMV status not recorded). Some clones in this sample may be carry-over from other donors' samples. The CDR3 runs from the conserved cysteine through the conserved F or W. D genes are given only for firm matches. Clone size, where shown, is once, few, many, or a class for clones that have expanded.

D gene,clone size,V gene,CDR3 length,J gene,CDR3 DNA,CDR3 protein
TRBD1,once,TRBV6-8,14,TRBJ1-3,TGTGCCAGCAGTCAAGGGGGCCTCGGAAACACCATATATTTT,CASSQGGLGNTIYF
TRBD2,once,TRBV7-3,14,TRBJ2-7,TGTGCCAGCAGCCCGGGAGGGAGCTCCTACGAGCAGTACTTC,CASSPGGSSYEQYF
.,.,TRBV27,14,TRBJ1-3,TGTGCCAGCCCAGACAGAAGCTCTGGAAACACCATATATTTT,CASPDRSSGNTIYF
TRBD2,.,TRBV20-1,16,TRBJ2-2,TGCAGTGCGGGGTCCGGGGCGGGAGCGAACACCGGGGAGCTGTTTTTT,CSAGSGAGANTGELFF
.,.,TRBV6-2/TRBV6-3,16,TRBJ2-3,TGTGCCAGCACTCGGGGGCGGGCCTCCGGCACAGATACGCAGTATTTT,CASTRGRASGTDTQYF
.,many,TRBV7-9,13,TRBJ1-1,TGTGCCAGCAGCTTAGGGATGAACACTGAAGCTTTCTTT,CASSLGMNTEAFF
.,few,TRBV7-8,14,TRBJ1-5,TGTGCCAGCAGCTTAGGACAGGGCAATCAGCCCCAGCATTTT,CASSLGQGNQPQHF
.,many,TRBV7-9,14,TRBJ2-1,TGTGCCAGCAGCTTAGGGAAGAGGGGCAATGAGCAGTTCTTC,CASSLGKRGNEQFF
.,.,TRBV6-5,12,TRBJ1-1,TGTGCCAGCAGTTCCGGCAACACTGAAGCTTTCTTT,CASSSGNTEAFF
TRBD2,.,TRBV10-3,15,TRBJ2-5,TGTGCCATCAGTGAGCCCAGCGGGGGACAAGAGACCCAGTACTTC,CAISEPSGGQETQYF
TRBD1,few,TRBV11-2,17,TRBJ2-7,TGTGCCAGCAGCTCACACCCCGGACAGGGGAGGGGCTACGAGCAGTACTTC,CASSSHPGQGRGYEQYF
TRBD2,.,TRBV28,18,TRBJ2-7,TGTGCCAGCCTGGGGACTAGCGGGCCATACTTGAGCTCCTACGAGCAGTACTTC,CASLGTSGPYLSSYEQYF
.,many,TRBV7-2,15,TRBJ2-7,TGTGCCAGCAGCTACCCCGATGGACTACACTACGAGCAGTACTTC,CASSYPDGLHYEQYF
.,.,TRBV7-9,15,TRBJ1-2,TGTGCCAGCAGCCCCCGACGGGGGCCCGGGCATGGCTACACCTTC,CASSPRRGPGHGYTF
.,.,TRBV20-1,18,TRBJ1-6,TGCAGTGCTCCGCTGGGGAGCAGGGATTCATTGGGTAATTCACCCCTCCACTTT,CSAPLGSRDSLGNSPLHF
.,.,TRBV4-1,13,TRBJ2-7,TGCGCCAGCAGCCCGGGACCTAACTACGAGCAGTACTTC,CASSPGPNYEQYF
TRBD1,.,TRBV7-9,13,TRBJ1-2,TGTGCCAGCAGTCCCGGACAGGGCCATGGCTACACCTTC,CASSPGQGHGYTF
.,few,TRBV11-2,16,TRBJ2-5,TGTGCCAGCAGCCCGGGTGTCTCAGCCTCCCAAGAGACCCAGTACTTC,CASSPGVSASQETQYF
.,.,TRBV27,14,TRBJ2-3,TGTGCCAGCTCCCGCGGGGCGGGACCAGATACGCAGTATTTT,CASSRGAGPDTQYF
TRBD1,.,TRBV9,15,TRBJ1-2,TGTGCCAGCAGCGTAGCATCGAGGGGGCCGGCAGGCTACACCTTC,CASSVASRGPAGYTF
.,.,TRBV27,20,TRBJ1-6,TGTGCCAGCAGTTTATCTGGTGATGGAAGTGAGAGCTCCTATAATTCACCCCTCCACTTT,CASSLSGDGSESSYNSPLHF
TRBD2,once,TRBV6-1,15,TRBJ2-1,TGTGCCAGCTGGGCAGGGAGCGGGAGGGCCGGTGAGCAGTTCTTC,CASWAGSGRAGEQFF
TRBD1,.,TRBV7-8,15,TRBJ2-7,TGTGCCAGCAGCTTACGGGCAGGGGGTAGTTTGGAGCAGTACTTC,CASSLRAGGSLEQYF
.,few,TRBV12-3/TRBV12-4,14,TRBJ2-2,TGTGCCACCGCAACTAGTGCGAACACCGGGGAGCTGTTTTTT,CATATSANTGELFF
.,once,TRBV27,15,TRBJ2-7,TGTGCCAGCAGTTTATCTCAGGGGGGCTTCTACGAGCAGTACTTC,CASSLSQGGFYEQYF
TRBD1,.,TRBV18,14,TRBJ2-7,TGTGCCAGCTCACCCGGGACAGGCAGGGACGAGCAGTACTTC,CASSPGTGRDEQYF
.,.,TRBV7-2,13,TRBJ2-1,TGTGCCAGCAGCTCCCCTCCCTTTCCTGAGCAGTTCTTC,CASSSPPFPEQFF
.,.,TRBV20-1,14,TRBJ1-1,TGCAGTGCTAGAGATCCAGGGGCGAACACTGAAGCTTTCTTT,CSARDPGANTEAFF
TRBD1,few,TRBV7-2,17,TRBJ2-3,TGTGCCAGCAGCTTAGAGTTCGGGGACAGCTCCCGTCGGGGGCAGTATTTT,CASSLEFGDSSRRGQYF
.,.,TRBV12-3/TRBV12-4,16,TRBJ2-2,TGTGCCAGCAGTTTATCCGGGGGATGGCTTACTGGGGAGCTGTTTTTT,CASSLSGGWLTGELFF
TRBD1,.,TRBV7-2,14,TRBJ2-7,TGTGCCAGCAGCTTAGACAGGGGTATGGGCGAGCAGTACTTC,CASSLDRGMGEQYF
.,many,TRBV7-8,13,TRBJ1-4,TGTGCCAGCAGCTTAGCCGGAAATGAAAAACTGTTTTTT,CASSLAGNEKLFF
TRBD1,.,TRBV7-8,15,TRBJ1-4,TGTGCCAGCAGCTTGGGACAGGGAATTGGGGAAAAACTGTTTTTT,CASSLGQGIGEKLFF
.,.,TRBV7-3,11,TRBJ2-2,TGTGCCAGCAGCTTAAGTGGGGAGCTGTTTTTT,CASSLSGELFF